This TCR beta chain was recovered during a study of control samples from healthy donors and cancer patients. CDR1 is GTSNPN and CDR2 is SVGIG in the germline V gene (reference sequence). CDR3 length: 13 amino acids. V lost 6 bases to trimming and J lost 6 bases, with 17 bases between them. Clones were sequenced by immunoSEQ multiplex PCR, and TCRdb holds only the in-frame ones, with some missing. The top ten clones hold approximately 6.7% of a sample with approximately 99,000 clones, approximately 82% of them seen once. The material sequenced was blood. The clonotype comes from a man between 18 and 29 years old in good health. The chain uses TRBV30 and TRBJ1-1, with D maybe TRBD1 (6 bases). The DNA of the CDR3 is TGTGCCTGTTTCGCAGGGGCGGTCTCTGAAGCTTTCTTT. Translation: CACFAGAVSEAFF.